This T cell receptor beta chain appears in the sequencing data of a study of OX40 agonist ivuxolimab in advanced cancers. Study-wide background: Patients were dosed intravenously with ivuxolimab at 0.01 to 10 mg/kg every 2 weeks.

This clone has more than one count but fewer than ten. Its antigen is still unknown. The method was immunoSEQ multiplex PCR; TCRdb's version includes in-frame clones alone and lacks a portion of them. The sample carries about 43,000 clones, just under 95% recorded once. Blood was sampled at baseline, cycle 4 day 1, and cycle 7 day 1. Findings and caveats of the study: On average, CD8+ T cells showed a greater number of expanded clones than CD4+.

Per the germline V gene, CDR1 is LGHNA and CDR2 is YSLEER. This CDR3 spans 14 amino acids. Trimming took 4 bases from V and 2 from J, leaving 12 bases between them. This clonotype was obtained from an adult with an advanced solid tumor such as melanoma, head and neck, liver or kidney cancer. The sequences come from CD4+ or CD8+ T cells sorted from blood, collected in a trial of the OX40 agonist ivuxolimab. The chain recombines TRBV4-3 with TRBJ2-7, with D possibly being TRBD1 (5 bases). DNA of the CDR3: TGCGCCAGCAGCCCTGACGACAGAACCTACGAGCAGTACTTC. It is translated as CASSPDDRTYEQYF.